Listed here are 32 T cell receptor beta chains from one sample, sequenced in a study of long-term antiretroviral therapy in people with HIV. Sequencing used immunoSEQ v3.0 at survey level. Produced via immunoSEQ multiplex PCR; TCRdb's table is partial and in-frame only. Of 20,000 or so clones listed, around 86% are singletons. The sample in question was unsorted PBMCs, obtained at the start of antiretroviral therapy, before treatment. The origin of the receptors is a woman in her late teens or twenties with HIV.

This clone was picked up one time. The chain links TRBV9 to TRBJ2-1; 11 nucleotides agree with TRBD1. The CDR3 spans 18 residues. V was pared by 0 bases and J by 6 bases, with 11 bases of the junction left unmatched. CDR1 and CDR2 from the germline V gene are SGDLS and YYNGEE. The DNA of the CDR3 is TGTGCCAGCAGCGTAGGGACAGGGGGCCCTAACGTGGTCAATGAGCAGTTCTTC. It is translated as CASSVGTGGPNVVNEQFF.

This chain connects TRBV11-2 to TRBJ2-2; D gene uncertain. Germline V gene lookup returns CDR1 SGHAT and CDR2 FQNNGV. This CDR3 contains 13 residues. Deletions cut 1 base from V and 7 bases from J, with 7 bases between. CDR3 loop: CASSLGENGELFF. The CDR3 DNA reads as TGTGCCAGCAGCTTAGGAGAAAACGGGGAGCTGTTTTTT.

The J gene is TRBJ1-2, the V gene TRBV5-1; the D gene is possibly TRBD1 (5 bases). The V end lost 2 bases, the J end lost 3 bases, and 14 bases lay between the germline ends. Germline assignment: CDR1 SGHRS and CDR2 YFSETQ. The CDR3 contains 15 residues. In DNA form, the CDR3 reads TGCGCCAGCAGCTTAGACAGCCAAGCTCACTATGGCTACACCTTC. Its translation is CASSLDSQAHYGYTF.

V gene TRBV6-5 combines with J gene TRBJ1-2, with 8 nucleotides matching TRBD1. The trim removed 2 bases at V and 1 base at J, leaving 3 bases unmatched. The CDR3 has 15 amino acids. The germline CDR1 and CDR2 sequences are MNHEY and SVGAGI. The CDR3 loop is CASSYRTGNNYGYTF. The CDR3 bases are TGTGCCAGCAGTTACCGGACAGGGAATAACTATGGCTACACCTTC.

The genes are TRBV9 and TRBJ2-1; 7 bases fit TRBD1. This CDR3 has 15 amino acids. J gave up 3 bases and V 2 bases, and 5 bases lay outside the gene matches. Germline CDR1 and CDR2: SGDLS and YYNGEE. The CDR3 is CASSVGTALYNEQFF. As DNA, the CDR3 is TGTGCCAGCAGCGTCGGGACAGCCCTCTACAATGAGCAGTTCTTC.

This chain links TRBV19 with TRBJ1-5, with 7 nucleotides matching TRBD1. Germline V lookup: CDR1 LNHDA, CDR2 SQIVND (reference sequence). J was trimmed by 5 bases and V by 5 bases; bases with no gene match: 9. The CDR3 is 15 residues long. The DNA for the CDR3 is TGTGCCAGTAGTGAACAGGGGAATATTGATCAGCCCCAGCATTTT. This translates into CASSEQGNIDQPQHF.

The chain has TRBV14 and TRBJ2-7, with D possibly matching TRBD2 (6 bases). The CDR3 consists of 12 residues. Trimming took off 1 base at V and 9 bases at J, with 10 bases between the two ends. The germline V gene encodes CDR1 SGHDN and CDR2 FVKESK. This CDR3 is CASSQAGERQYF. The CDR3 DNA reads TGTGCCAGCAGCCAAGCGGGGGAAAGGCAGTACTTC.

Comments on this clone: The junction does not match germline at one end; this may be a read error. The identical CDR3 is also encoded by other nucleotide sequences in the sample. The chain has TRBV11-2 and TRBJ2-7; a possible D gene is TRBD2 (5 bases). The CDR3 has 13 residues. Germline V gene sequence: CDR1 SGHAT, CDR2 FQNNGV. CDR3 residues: CASSRDRSYEQYF. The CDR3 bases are TGTGCCAGCAGTCGGGATCGTTCCTATGAGCAGTACTTC.

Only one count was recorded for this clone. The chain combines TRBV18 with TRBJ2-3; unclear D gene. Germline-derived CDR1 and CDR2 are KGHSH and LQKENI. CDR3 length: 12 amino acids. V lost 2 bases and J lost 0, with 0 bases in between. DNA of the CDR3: TGTGCCAGCTCACCAAGCACAGATACGCAGTATTTT. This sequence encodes CASSPSTDTQYF.

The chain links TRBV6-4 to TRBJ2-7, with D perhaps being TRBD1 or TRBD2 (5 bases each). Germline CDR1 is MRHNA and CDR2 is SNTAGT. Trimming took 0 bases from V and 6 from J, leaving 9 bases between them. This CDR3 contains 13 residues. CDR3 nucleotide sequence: TGTGCCAGCAGTGACTCGAAGGGGACCGAGCAGTACTTC. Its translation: CASSDSKGTEQYF.

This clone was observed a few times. The CDR3 loop is CASSIVVRDWENTEAFF. CDR3 nucleotides: TGTGCCAGTAGTATAGTGGTAAGGGACTGGGAGAACACTGAAGCTTTCTTT. The gene calls are TRBV19 and TRBJ1-1; TRBD1 might be the D (5 bases). The V end lost 1 base, the J end lost 1 base, and 16 bases lay between the germline ends. CDR3 length: 17 amino acids. Germline V gene lookup returns CDR1 LNHDA and CDR2 SQIVND (reference sequence).

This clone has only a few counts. CDR3 nucleotide sequence: TGTGCCAGCAGTGAAGCACCCGAGGGGGCTTTCTTT. It translates to CASSEAPEGAFF. The chain has TRBV2 and TRBJ1-1; D possibly corresponds to TRBD1 (5 bases). The CDR3 runs 12 residues. Trimming left V 0 bases short and J 11 bases short, with 10 bases between. Germline assignment: CDR1 SNHLY and CDR2 FYNNEI.

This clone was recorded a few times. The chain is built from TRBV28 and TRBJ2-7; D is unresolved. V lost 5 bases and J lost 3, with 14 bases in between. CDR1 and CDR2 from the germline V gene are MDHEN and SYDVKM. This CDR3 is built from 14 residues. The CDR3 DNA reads TGTGCCAGCAGTCTTCAGGACGGCCTCTACGAGCAGTACTTC. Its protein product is CASSLQDGLYEQYF.

The CDR3: CASSILGAAGANVLTF. In nucleotides, the CDR3 is TGTGCCAGCAGCATACTAGGGGCGGCTGGGGCCAACGTCCTGACTTTC. This rearrangement joins TRBV2 to TRBJ2-6; D is possibly TRBD1 or TRBD2 (5 bases each). The CDR3 length is 16 residues. V was pared by 6 bases and J by 2 bases, with 14 bases between. Germline values: CDR1 SNHLY, CDR2 FYNNEI.

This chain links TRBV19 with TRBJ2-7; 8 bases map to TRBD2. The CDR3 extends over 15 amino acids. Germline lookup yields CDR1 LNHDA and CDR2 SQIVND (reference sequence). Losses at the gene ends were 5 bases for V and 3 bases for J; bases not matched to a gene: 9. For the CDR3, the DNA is TGTGCCAGTAGTCCCCAGCGGGGGCCGTTCTACGAGCAGTACTTC. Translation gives CASSPQRGPFYEQYF.

CDR3 protein: CASSHQMGTGRYEQYF. CDR3 coding DNA: TGTGCCAGCAGCCACCAGATGGGGACAGGGAGGTACGAGCAGTACTTC. The V call is TRBV11-2, the J call TRBJ2-7, with 9 bases matching TRBD1. The germline V gene encodes CDR1 SGHAT and CDR2 FQNNGV. V shed 5 bases, J shed 4 bases, and the junction held 12 bases outside the gene matches. The CDR3 is 16 residues long.

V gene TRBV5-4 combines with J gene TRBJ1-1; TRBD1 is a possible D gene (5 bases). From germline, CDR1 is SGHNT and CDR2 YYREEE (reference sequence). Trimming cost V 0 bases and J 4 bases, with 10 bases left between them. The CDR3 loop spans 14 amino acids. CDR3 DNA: TGTGCCAGCAGCTTGGACGACGGGGGCACTGAAGCTTTCTTT. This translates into CASSLDDGGTEAFF.

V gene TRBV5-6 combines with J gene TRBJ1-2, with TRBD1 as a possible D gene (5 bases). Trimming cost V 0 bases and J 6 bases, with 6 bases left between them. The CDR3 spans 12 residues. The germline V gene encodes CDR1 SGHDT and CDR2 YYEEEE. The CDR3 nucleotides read TGTGCCAGCAGCTTGGGGGGGAATGGCTACACCTTC. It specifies CASSLGGNGYTF.

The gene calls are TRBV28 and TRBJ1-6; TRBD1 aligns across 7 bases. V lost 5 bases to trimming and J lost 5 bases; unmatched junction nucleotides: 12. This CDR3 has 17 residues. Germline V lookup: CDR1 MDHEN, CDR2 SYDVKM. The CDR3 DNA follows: TGTGCCAGCAGTCCGGGTGCCGGGACAGAGAATAATTCACCCCTCCACTTT. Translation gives CASSPGAGTENNSPLHF.

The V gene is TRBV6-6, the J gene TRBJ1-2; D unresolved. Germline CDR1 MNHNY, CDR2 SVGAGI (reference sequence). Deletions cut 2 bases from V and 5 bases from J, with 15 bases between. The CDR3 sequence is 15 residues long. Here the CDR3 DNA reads TGTGCCAGCAGTTACAAGGCCCCTGTGAGATATGGCTACACCTTC. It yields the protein CASSYKAPVRYGYTF.

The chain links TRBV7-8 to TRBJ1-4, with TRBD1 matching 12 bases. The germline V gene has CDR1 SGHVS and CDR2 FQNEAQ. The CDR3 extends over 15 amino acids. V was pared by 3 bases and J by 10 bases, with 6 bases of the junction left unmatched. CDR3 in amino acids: CASSFRDRGQGKLFF. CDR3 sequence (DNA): TGTGCCAGCAGCTTCCGGGACAGGGGGCAGGGAAAACTGTTTTTT.

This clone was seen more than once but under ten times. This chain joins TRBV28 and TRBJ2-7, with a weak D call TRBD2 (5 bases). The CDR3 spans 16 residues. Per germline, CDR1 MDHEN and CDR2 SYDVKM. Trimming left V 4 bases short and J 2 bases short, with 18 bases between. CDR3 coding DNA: TGTGCCAGCAGTTCCCGGGCGGACGAGCGGCCCTACGAGCAGTACTTC. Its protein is CASSSRADERPYEQYF.

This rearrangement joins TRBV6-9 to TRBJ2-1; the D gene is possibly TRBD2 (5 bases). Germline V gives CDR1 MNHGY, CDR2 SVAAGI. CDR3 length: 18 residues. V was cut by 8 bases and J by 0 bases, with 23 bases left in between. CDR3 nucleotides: TGTGCCAGCGACCGGGGTTACCGGGCCGCTAGCTCCTACAATGAGCAGTTCTTC. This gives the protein CASDRGYRAASSYNEQFF.

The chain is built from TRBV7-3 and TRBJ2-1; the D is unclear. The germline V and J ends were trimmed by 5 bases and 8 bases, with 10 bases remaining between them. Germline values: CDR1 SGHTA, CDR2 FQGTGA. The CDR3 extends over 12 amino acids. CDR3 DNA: TGTGCCAGCAGCCTCTTCGGAGATGAGCAGTTCTTC. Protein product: CASSLFGDEQFF.

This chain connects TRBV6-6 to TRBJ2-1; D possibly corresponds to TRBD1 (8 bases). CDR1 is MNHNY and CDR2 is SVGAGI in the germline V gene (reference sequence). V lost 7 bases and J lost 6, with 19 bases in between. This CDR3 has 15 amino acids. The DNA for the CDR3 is TGTGCCAGCACCCACAGGGGGGAGGGGGGCAATGAGCAGTTCTTC. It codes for CASTHRGEGGNEQFF.

The CDR3 DNA reads as TGCGCCAGCAGCTCTTCCGGGACAGGGGGCGACGAGCAGTACTTC. It yields the protein CASSSSGTGGDEQYF. J is TRBJ2-7 and V is TRBV5-1, with 12 bases identical to TRBD1. V lost 3 bases, J lost 5 bases, and 6 bases stayed unmatched. The CDR3 contains 15 residues. Per germline, CDR1 SGHRS and CDR2 YFSETQ. The variable domain in full, with the rest retrieved from reference TRBV5-1 and TRBJ2-7, is KAGVTQTPRYLIKTRGQQVTLSCSPISGHRSVSWYQQTPGQGLQFLFEYFSETQRNKGNFPGRFSGRQFSNSRSEMNVSTLELGDSALYLCASSSSGTGGDEQYFGPGTRLTVT.

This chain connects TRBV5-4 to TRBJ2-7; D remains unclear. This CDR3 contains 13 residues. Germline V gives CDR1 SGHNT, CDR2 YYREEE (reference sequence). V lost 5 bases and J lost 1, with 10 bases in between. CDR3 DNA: TGTGCCAGCAGGGGTGAATTTTCCTACGAGCAGTACTTC. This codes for CASRGEFSYEQYF.

The CDR3 nucleotides are TGTGCCAGCAGTTACCCCTCGAACCCGGATACGCAGTATTTT. It yields the protein CASSYPSNPDTQYF. This sequence joins TRBV6-5 and TRBJ2-3, with D uncertain. This CDR3 region has 14 residues. The germline gives CDR1 MNHEY, CDR2 SVGAGI. V was cut by 2 bases and J by 6 bases, with 12 bases left in between.

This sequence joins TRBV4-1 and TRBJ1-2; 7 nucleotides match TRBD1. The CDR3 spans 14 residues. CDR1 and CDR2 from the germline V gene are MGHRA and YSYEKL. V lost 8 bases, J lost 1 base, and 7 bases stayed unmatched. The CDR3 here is CASGPGQSNYGYTF. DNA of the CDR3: TGCGCCAGCGGACCGGGACAGAGTAACTATGGCTACACCTTC.

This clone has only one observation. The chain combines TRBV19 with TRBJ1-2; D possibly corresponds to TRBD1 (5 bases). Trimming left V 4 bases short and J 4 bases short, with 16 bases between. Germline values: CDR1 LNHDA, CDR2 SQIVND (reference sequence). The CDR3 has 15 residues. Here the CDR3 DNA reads TGTGCCAGTAGTAGTGCAGACAGCCATCTCTATGGCTACACCTTC. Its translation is CASSSADSHLYGYTF.

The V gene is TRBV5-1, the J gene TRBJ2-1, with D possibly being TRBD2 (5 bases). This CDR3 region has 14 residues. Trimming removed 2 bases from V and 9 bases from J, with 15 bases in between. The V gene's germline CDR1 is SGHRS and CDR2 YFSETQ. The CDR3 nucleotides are TGCGCCAGCAGCTTCCTGGAGCTTCGGGGTGAGCAGTTCTTC. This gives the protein CASSFLELRGEQFF.

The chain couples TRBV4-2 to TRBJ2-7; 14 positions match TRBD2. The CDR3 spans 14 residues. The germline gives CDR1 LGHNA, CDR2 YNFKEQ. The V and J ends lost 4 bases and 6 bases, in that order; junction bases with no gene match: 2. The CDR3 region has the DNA TGTGCCAGCAGCCCCGGGACTAGCGGGAGCGAGCAGTACTTC. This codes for CASSPGTSGSEQYF.